These 10 T cell receptor beta chains share one sample of origin, sequenced in a study of identical twins' blood T cells. In TCRdb, the 5' RACE reads were re-called with MiXCR into one record per CDR3 protein. The sample has a few hundred thousand distinct CDR3 sequences, over 25% seen once. Specimen: PBMCs. All receptors come from a woman between 18 and 50 years old in good health.

The gene calls are TRBV7-2 and TRBJ1-2, with 8 bases fitting TRBD1. J was trimmed by 8 bases and V by 1 base; bases with no gene match: 9. Germline values: CDR1 SGHTA, CDR2 FQGNSA. The CDR3 runs to 15 residues. The CDR3 protein is CASSLVWTGYVGYTF. The CDR3 bases are TGTGCCAGCAGCTTAGTGTGGACAGGGTACGTCGGCTACACCTTC.

This clonotype was seen a handful of times. V and J are TRBV27 and TRBJ2-7; weak D call: TRBD2 (6 bases). The CDR3 spans 12 residues. Germline V CDR1 and CDR2: MNHEY, SMNVEV (reference sequence). V lost 10 bases and J lost 4, with 14 bases in between. CDR3 DNA: TGTGCCAACTCCTCGGGACTGTACGAGCAGTACTTC. Encoded protein: CANSSGLYEQYF.

The chain recombines TRBV2 with TRBJ2-7; D remains unclear. Trimming cost V 6 bases and J 6 bases, with 6 bases left between them. Per germline, CDR1 SNHLY and CDR2 FYNNEI. The CDR3 consists of 10 residues. The CDR3 DNA follows: TGTGCCAGCAGGATCTCCGAGCAGTACTTC. Translated: CASRISEQYF. Together with reference TRBV2 and TRBJ2-7, the CDR3 gives the full variable domain: EPEVTQTPSHQVTQMGQEVILRCVPISNHLYFYWYRQILGQKVEFLVSFYNNEISEKSEIFDDQFSVERPDGSNFTLKIRSTKLEDSAMYFCASRISEQYFGPGTRLTVT.

The chain joins TRBV7-8 to TRBJ1-1; the D gene is possibly TRBD1 (6 bases). Germline V lookup: CDR1 SGHVS, CDR2 FQNEAQ. The length of the CDR3 is 16 residues. Deletions cut 2 bases from V and 1 base from J, with 14 bases between. CDR3 DNA sequence: TGTGCCAGCAGCTTATGGACCGGGGGGCAGAACACTGAAGCTTTCTTT. It yields the protein CASSLWTGGQNTEAFF.

This chain uses TRBV29-1 with TRBJ2-1; D possibly uses TRBD1 or TRBD2 (5 bases each). The length of the CDR3 is 14 residues. Germline V gene lookup returns CDR1 SQVTM and CDR2 ANQGSEA. V lost 2 bases and J lost 0, with 8 bases in between. The CDR3 coding sequence is TGCAGCGTTGAACGGGACGGCTCCTACAATGAGCAGTTCTTC. This sequence encodes CSVERDGSYNEQFF.

The chain links TRBV28 to TRBJ2-1; D uncertain. This CDR3 has 16 residues. Germline assignment: CDR1 MDHEN and CDR2 SYDVKM. V lost 3 bases and J 1 base, leaving 13 bases between the germline ends. This CDR3 reads CASSFRKGSSYNEQFF. CDR3 sequence (DNA): TGTGCCAGCAGTTTTCGGAAAGGCTCTTCCTACAATGAGCAGTTCTTC.

The count of this clonotype is one. This chain joins TRBV6-5 and TRBJ1-1; 7 nucleotides line up with TRBD1. V lost 5 bases and J lost 4; bases outside the gene matches: 13. This CDR3 is built from 16 residues. Germline V gives CDR1 MNHEY, CDR2 SVGAGI. As DNA, the CDR3 is TGTGCCAGCAGTGACGTCCCGGGACAGTGGTCCACTGAAGCTTTCTTT. This sequence encodes CASSDVPGQWSTEAFF.

V and J are TRBV18 and TRBJ2-1; weak D call: TRBD2 (5 bases). Germline lookup yields CDR1 KGHSH and CDR2 LQKENI. The length of the CDR3 is 14 residues. V was trimmed by 5 bases and J by 7 bases, leaving 15 bases between them. DNA of the CDR3: TGTGCCAGCTCAGCGCTAGCATGGGTAAATGAGCAGTTCTTC. Amino acid sequence: CASSALAWVNEQFF.

J is TRBJ1-3 and V is TRBV19; D may be TRBD1 (6 bases). The germline V and J ends were trimmed by 5 bases and 0 bases, with 14 bases remaining between them. Germline CDR1 reads LNHDA; CDR2 reads SQIVND (reference sequence). The CDR3 extends over 16 amino acids. In DNA form, the CDR3 reads TGTGCCAGTAGTCGAACAGGGATGAGCTCTGGAAACACCATATATTTT. Amino acids: CASSRTGMSSGNTIYF.

This clonotype turned up a few times. The rearrangement links TRBV5-1 to TRBJ1-2; D remains ambiguous. This CDR3 is 11 amino acids long. V was shortened by 0 bases and J by 11 bases, with 8 bases between the two germline ends. CDR1 and CDR2 (germline): SGHRS, YFSETQ. CDR3 bases: TGCGCCAGCAGCTTGGATAGGGTTTACACCTTC. It translates to CASSLDRVYTF. Together with reference TRBV5-1 and TRBJ1-2, the CDR3 gives the full variable domain: KAGVTQTPRYLIKTRGQQVTLSCSPISGHRSVSWYQQTPGQGLQFLFEYFSETQRNKGNFPGRFSGRQFSNSRSEMNVSTLELGDSALYLCASSLDRVYTFGSGTRLTVV.